This TCR beta chain was sequenced for a study of CD8+CD57+ T cells in acquired aplastic anemia. The overall study: CD4+ and CD8+ cells, once sorted, gave DNA averaging roughly 3 ug.

Study-wide points: Comparison of patients with controls identified around 30 shared CD8+ CDR3 sequences.

Ten or more counts support this clonotype. Its specificity is unknown. CDR1 and CDR2 (germline): MNHEY, SVGEGT. V was trimmed by 5 bases and J by 8 bases, leaving 7 bases between them. The CDR3 contains 11 residues. According to the study, genomic DNA was the template for TCR beta VDJ and CDR3 profiling. TCRdb redid the calling of the reads with MiXCR, one entry per CDR3 protein. Of around 200,000 distinct CDR3 sequences listed, approximately 52% are singletons. The sequence was obtained from a human donor in good health, serving as a control. The sequenced sample consisted of sorted CD4+, CD8+, or CD8+CD57+ T cells (not recorded which) from PBMCs. The chain couples TRBV6-2 or TRBV6-3 to TRBJ2-1; perhaps TRBD2 as D (5 bases). CDR3 in amino acids: CASSDYYEQFF. DNA for the CDR3: TGTGCCAGCAGTGACTATTATGAGCAGTTCTTC.